Following are 27 T cell receptor beta chains from one sample sequenced in a study of T cells after yellow fever vaccination. In TCRdb, the 5' RACE reads were re-called with MiXCR into one record per CDR3 protein. The data contain roughly 160,000 distinct CDR3 sequences, 6% to 7.5% of them seen just once; the ten biggest clones take up 2.5% to 3%. This specimen was CD4+ T cells sorted from PBMCs, taken roughly 5 days after the first yellow fever vaccination. These receptors all stem from a man younger than 30 who received the YFV17D yellow fever vaccine.

This clonotype was recorded at least ten times. This chain joins TRBV12-3 or TRBV12-4 and TRBJ1-2; D uncertain. There are 10 residues in the CDR3. V was clipped by 6 bases and J by 13 bases, with 12 bases between them. The CDR3 is CASSQALITF. In DNA, the CDR3 is TGTGCCAGCAGCCAAGCTTTAATCACCTTC.

This sequence joins TRBV29-1 and TRBJ1-1; D ambiguous. Germline assignment: CDR1 SQVTM and CDR2 ANQGSEA. The CDR3 length is 12 residues. V was cut by 6 bases and J by 0 bases, with 8 bases left in between. The chain's CDR3 is CSVFGLNTEAFF. DNA for the CDR3: TGCAGCGTCTTCGGTCTGAACACTGAAGCTTTCTTT.

This clonotype appeared many times. The chain couples TRBV15 to TRBJ2-3; the D gene is possibly TRBD2 (6 bases). V gave up 1 base and J gave up 2 bases, with 19 bases separating them. The CDR3 is 18 amino acids. Looked up from germline, CDR1 is LNHNV and CDR2 is YYDKDF (reference sequence). The CDR3 DNA follows: TGTGCCACCAGCAGAGTACCTCCGGGACTTAGGAACACAGATACGCAGTATTTT. As protein: CATSRVPPGLRNTDTQYF.

This clonotype was recorded at least ten times. This rearrangement joins TRBV7-3 to TRBJ1-1; D call uncertain. The CDR3 spans 14 residues. Deletions cut 1 base from V and 1 base from J, with 7 bases between. The germline CDR1 and CDR2 sequences are SGHTA and FQGTGA. The CDR3 DNA is TGTGCCAGCAGCTTAAGTCCCGAGAACACTGAAGCTTTCTTT. This encodes CASSLSPENTEAFF.

This clonotype was observed at least ten times. This chain uses TRBV2 with TRBJ2-3, with D hard to call. This CDR3 comprises 13 residues. Germline V gene data show CDR1 as SNHLY and CDR2 as FYNNEI. Trimming pared 7 bases from V and 1 base from J, leaving 9 bases between. The DNA of the CDR3 is TGTGCCAGCATCCAGAGCGGCACAGATACGCAGTATTTT. Translated: CASIQSGTDTQYF.

This clonotype occurred many times. This sequence joins TRBV7-2 and TRBJ2-2; D is tentatively TRBD1 or TRBD2 (5 bases each). CDR1 is SGHTA and CDR2 is FQGNSA in the germline V gene. V was shortened by 5 bases and J by 7 bases, with 17 bases between the two germline ends. CDR3 length: 15 amino acids. The DNA of the CDR3 is TGTGCCAGCAGCCGCCGGGACCGGCAGGGCGGGGAGCTGTTTTTT. It codes for CASSRRDRQGGELFF. Combining the CDR3 with reference TRBV7-2 and TRBJ2-2 gives the whole variable domain GAGVSQSPSNKVTEKGKDVELRCDPISGHTALYWYRQSLGQGLEFLIYFQGNSAPDKSGLPSDRFSAERTGGSVSTLTIQRTQQEDSAVYLCASSRRDRQGGELFFGEGSRLTVL.

There are many counts of this clonotype. This chain connects TRBV28 to TRBJ2-7, with TRBD2 as a possible D gene (7 bases). V dropped 4 bases and J dropped 2 bases, with 15 bases sitting between them. This CDR3 comprises 15 residues. CDR1 is MDHEN, CDR2 SYDVKM, per germline. The CDR3 DNA sequence: TGTGCCAGCAGTTCCACGGGGGGCATAACCTACGAGCAGTACTTC. Its protein is CASSSTGGITYEQYF. The variable domain in full, with the rest retrieved from reference TRBV28 and TRBJ2-7, is DVKVTQSSRYLVKRTGEKVFLECVQDMDHENMFWYRQDPGLGLRLIYFSYDVKMKEKGDIPEGYSVSREKKERFSLILESASTNQTSMYLCASSSTGGITYEQYFGPGTRLTVT.

This clonotype has a count of ten or more. This chain links TRBV7-6 with TRBJ1-2; D is unresolved. Trimming took 1 base from V and 6 from J, leaving 12 bases between them. The CDR3 extends over 14 amino acids. Per the germline V gene, CDR1 is SGHVS and CDR2 is FNYEAQ. The CDR3 region is CASSLEAGSHGYTF. The CDR3 DNA reads TGTGCCAGCAGCTTAGAAGCGGGGTCTCATGGCTACACCTTC.

The sample holds many counts of this clonotype. This rearrangement joins TRBV4-2 to TRBJ1-5, with 7 bases identical to TRBD1. Per germline, CDR1 LGHNA and CDR2 YNFKEQ. Trimming removed 4 bases from V and 6 bases from J; junction bases left unmatched: 9. This CDR3 is built from 15 residues. The CDR3, as DNA: TGTGCCAGCAGCCGAGGACAGGCGGGAACTCAGCCCCAGCATTTT. Protein: CASSRGQAGTQPQHF.

The rearrangement joins TRBV20-1 to TRBJ2-1; 8 bases fit TRBD2. This CDR3 is built from 14 residues. With V trimmed by 4 bases and J by 0 bases, 2 bases remained unmatched. Germline CDR1 and CDR2: DFQATT and SNEGSKA (reference sequence). CDR3 bases: TGCAGTGCTACCAGCGGGAGCTCCTACAATGAGCAGTTCTTC. This encodes CSATSGSSYNEQFF.

The sample holds many counts of this clonotype. The chain has TRBV5-1 and TRBJ2-1, with D possibly TRBD2 on 6 matching bases. V was cut by 0 bases and J by 12 bases, with 10 bases left in between. Germline CDR1 reads SGHRS; CDR2 reads YFSETQ. The CDR3 runs 12 residues. The CDR3: CASSLEAGSQFF. The CDR3, as DNA: TGCGCCAGCAGCTTGGAGGCGGGGTCGCAGTTCTTC.

The chain employs TRBV6-6 and TRBJ2-2, with a weak D call TRBD1 (6 bases). Between the trimmed V and J ends, which lost 5 bases and 4 bases, there was a span of 14 bases. CDR3 length equals 15 residues. CDR1 MNHNY and CDR2 SVGAGI come from the germline V gene (reference sequence). CDR3 coding DNA: TGTGCCAGCAGTCCGCAGGGGTTGTCCACCGGGGAGCTGTTTTTT. Translation: CASSPQGLSTGELFF.

This clonotype was observed a few times. This CDR3 is CSARMAGGLGYGYTF. The CDR3 DNA follows: TGCAGTGCTAGAATGGCAGGGGGTTTGGGGTATGGCTACACCTTC. This chain joins TRBV20-1 and TRBJ1-2, with TRBD1 matching over 7 bases. This CDR3 is 15 amino acids long. V lost 2 bases, J lost 5 bases, and 11 bases stayed unmatched. The germline V gene encodes CDR1 DFQATT and CDR2 SNEGSKA (reference sequence).

This clonotype occurred many times. This chain joins TRBV20-1 and TRBJ2-1; TRBD2 matches 9 bases. In germline, CDR1 is DFQATT, CDR2 SNEGSKA (reference sequence). The CDR3 contains 14 residues. The junction had 4 bases not matched to a gene; V was cut back by 5 bases and J by 2 bases. The CDR3 nucleotides read TGCAGTGCTGCGGGGGGGGTTACCTACAATGAGCAGTTCTTC. Translating it yields CSAAGGVTYNEQFF.

This clonotype was seen a few times. V gene TRBV27 combines with J gene TRBJ1-1; 8 nucleotides line up with TRBD1. Germline V CDR1 and CDR2: MNHEY, SMNVEV (reference sequence). The CDR3 consists of 13 residues. J was trimmed by 3 bases and V by 9 bases; bases with no gene match: 6. CDR3 nucleotides: TGTGCCAGAAGGACAGGGTATGACACTGAAGCTTTCTTT. Its translation is CARRTGYDTEAFF.

This clonotype was counted a few times. The V and J genes are TRBV11-2 and TRBJ2-3; TRBD1 is a possible D gene (6 bases). Trimming removed 1 base from V and 2 bases from J, with 13 bases in between. There are 16 residues in the CDR3. Germline CDR1 and CDR2: SGHAT and FQNNGV. The CDR3 is CASSLGADSLTDTQYF. For the CDR3, the DNA is TGTGCCAGCAGCTTAGGAGCGGACAGCCTCACAGATACGCAGTATTTT. The whole variable domain, filled in from reference TRBV11-2 and TRBJ2-3, reads EAGVAQSPRYKIIEKRQSVAFWCNPISGHATLYWYQQILGQGPKLLIQFQNNGVVDDSQLPKDRFSAERLKGVDSTLKIQPAKLEDSAVYLCASSLGADSLTDTQYFGPGTRLTVL.

This clonotype was found many times. The chain uses TRBV20-1 and TRBJ2-3; D is ambiguous. CDR3 length: 13 residues. With 6 bases removed from V and 0 bases from J, the gap between germline ends came to 10 bases. Germline lookup yields CDR1 DFQATT and CDR2 SNEGSKA (reference sequence). The CDR3 nucleotides are TGCAGTGCCGGGCCGCCAAGCACAGATACGCAGTATTTT. Protein sequence: CSAGPPSTDTQYF.

This clonotype was counted only a few times. The rearrangement uses TRBV7-2 and TRBJ2-3; 8 bases are shared with TRBD1. Germline lookup yields CDR1 SGHTA and CDR2 FQGNSA. V lost 8 bases, J lost 4 bases, and 8 bases stayed unmatched. The CDR3 is made up of 14 amino acids. The chain's CDR3 is CASLGQDWADTQYF. DNA for the CDR3: TGTGCCAGCCTGGGACAGGATTGGGCAGATACGCAGTATTTT.

In its sample, this clonotype was seen a few times. J is TRBJ2-2 and V is TRBV5-4; possibly TRBD2 for D (5 bases). V was pared by 4 bases and J by 0 bases, with 10 bases between. This CDR3 comprises 15 residues. Germline values: CDR1 SGHNT, CDR2 YYREEE (reference sequence). The CDR3 bases are TGTGCCAGCAGCCCGGACGGGGCGAACACCGGGGAGCTGTTTTTT. Protein: CASSPDGANTGELFF.

This clonotype has ten or more counts. The chain employs TRBV6-6 and TRBJ2-2; TRBD2 agrees at 8 bases. Per the germline V gene, CDR1 is MNHNY and CDR2 is SVGAGI (reference sequence). The CDR3 is 13 residues long. With 8 bases clipped from V and 6 bases from J, the junction kept 5 bases outside the gene matches. The CDR3 sequence: CASLLAGAGELFF. The CDR3 DNA follows: TGTGCCAGCCTTCTAGCGGGCGCCGGGGAGCTGTTTTTT.

This clonotype occurred many times. The chain recombines TRBV6-2 or TRBV6-3 with TRBJ1-2; 8 positions agree with TRBD1. Losses at the gene ends were 7 bases for V and 6 bases for J; bases not matched to a gene: 7. This CDR3 spans 13 amino acids. The V gene's germline CDR1 is MNHEY and CDR2 SVGEGT. CDR3 nucleotides: TGTGCCAGCACCCCGGACAGGGTAGATGGCTACACCTTC. Its protein product is CASTPDRVDGYTF.

A few counts support this clonotype. The V gene is TRBV7-2, the J gene TRBJ2-3, with D uncertain. The germline CDR1 and CDR2 sequences are SGHTA and FQGNSA. V dropped 2 bases and J dropped 0 bases, with 12 bases sitting between them. The CDR3 spans 16 residues. In DNA, the CDR3 is TGTGCCAGCAGCTTAAGGGTACTCGTTAGCACAGATACGCAGTATTTT. Translating it yields CASSLRVLVSTDTQYF.

This clonotype was detected many times. The chain recombines TRBV6-5 with TRBJ1-3, with a possible D match to TRBD1 (6 bases). The CDR3 has 14 amino acids. With 8 bases removed from V and 4 bases from J, the gap between germline ends came to 15 bases. Germline lookup yields CDR1 MNHEY and CDR2 SVGAGI. The CDR3 here is CASAPRDTGNTIYF. The CDR3 DNA sequence: TGTGCCAGCGCCCCCCGGGACACAGGAAACACCATATATTTT.

The V gene is TRBV6-1, the J gene TRBJ2-2; 11 bases fit TRBD2. V dropped 5 bases and J dropped 7; count of bases not matched to a gene: 9. Germline V gives CDR1 MNHNS, CDR2 SASEGT. The CDR3 spans 16 residues. The CDR3 DNA reads TGTGCCAGCAGTCCCCTCTTAGCGGGGGGGGGCGGGGAGCTGTTTTTT. It encodes CASSPLLAGGGGELFF.

This clonotype was seen more than once but under ten times. CDR3 bases: TGCGCCAGCAGCCAAGAAGGGGGGCCGGGCACCGGGGAGCTGTTTTTT. Translating it yields CASSQEGGPGTGELFF. The genes are TRBV4-3 and TRBJ2-2; D is perhaps TRBD1 or TRBD2 (6 bases each). Trimming took 0 bases from V and 4 from J, leaving 12 bases between them. CDR1 and CDR2 from the germline V gene are LGHNA and YSLEER. The CDR3 is made up of 16 amino acids.

The table lists this clonotype with a few counts. The V and J genes are TRBV27 and TRBJ1-6; D not resolved. Germline CDR1 is MNHEY and CDR2 is SMNVEV (reference sequence). With 5 bases removed from V and 3 bases from J, the gap between germline ends came to 5 bases. The CDR3 is 13 amino acids. The CDR3 loop is CASSADYNSPLHF. CDR3 sequence (DNA): TGTGCCAGCAGTGCGGACTATAATTCACCCCTCCACTTT.

Notes on this clonotype: This may be a read error, as it is one base from a much larger clone. J is TRBJ2-7 and V is TRBV6-2 or TRBV6-3; 7 positions match TRBD1. Germline assignment: CDR1 MNHEY and CDR2 SVGEGT. The CDR3 has 14 residues. Unmatched junction bases numbered 8, after V lost 6 bases and J lost 3 bases. The CDR3 DNA is TGTGCCAGCAGATCCTCGGGACAGAGCTACGAGCAGTACTTC. It is translated as CASRSSGQSYEQYF.